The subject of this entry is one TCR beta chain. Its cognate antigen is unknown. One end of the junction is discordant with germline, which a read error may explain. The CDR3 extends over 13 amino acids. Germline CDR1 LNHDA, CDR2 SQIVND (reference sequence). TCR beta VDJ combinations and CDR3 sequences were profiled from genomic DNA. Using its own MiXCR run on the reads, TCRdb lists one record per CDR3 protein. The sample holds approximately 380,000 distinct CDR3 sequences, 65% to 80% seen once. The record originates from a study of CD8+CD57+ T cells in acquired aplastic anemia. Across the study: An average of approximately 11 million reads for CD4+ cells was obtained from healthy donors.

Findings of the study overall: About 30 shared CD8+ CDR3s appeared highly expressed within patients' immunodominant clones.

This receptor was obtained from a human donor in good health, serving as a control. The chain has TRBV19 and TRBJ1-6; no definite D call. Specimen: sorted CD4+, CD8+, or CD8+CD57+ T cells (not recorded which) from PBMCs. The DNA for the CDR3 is TGTGCCAGTAGTCCCAGGAGGTGCAATCCCCACCACTTT. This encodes CASSPRRCNPHHF.